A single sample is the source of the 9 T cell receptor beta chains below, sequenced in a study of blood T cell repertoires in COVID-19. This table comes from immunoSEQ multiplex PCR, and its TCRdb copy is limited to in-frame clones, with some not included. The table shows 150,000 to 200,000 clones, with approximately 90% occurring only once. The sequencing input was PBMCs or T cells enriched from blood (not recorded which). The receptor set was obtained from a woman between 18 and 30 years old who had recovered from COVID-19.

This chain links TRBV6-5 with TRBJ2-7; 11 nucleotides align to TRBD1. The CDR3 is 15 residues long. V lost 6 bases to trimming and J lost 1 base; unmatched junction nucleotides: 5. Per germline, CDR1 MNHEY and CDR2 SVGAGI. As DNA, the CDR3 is TGTGCCAGCAGCCGTGGGACAGGGGGATCCTACGAGCAGTACTTC. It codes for CASSRGTGGSYEQYF.

The DNA for the CDR3 is TGTGCCAGCATCGAGGGTTACGGTCAGCCCCAGCATTTT. Translating gives CASIEGYGQPQHF. The V and J genes are TRBV12-3 or TRBV12-4 and TRBJ1-5, with D uncertain. Trimming cost V 7 bases and J 6 bases, with 13 bases left between them. There are 13 residues in the CDR3.

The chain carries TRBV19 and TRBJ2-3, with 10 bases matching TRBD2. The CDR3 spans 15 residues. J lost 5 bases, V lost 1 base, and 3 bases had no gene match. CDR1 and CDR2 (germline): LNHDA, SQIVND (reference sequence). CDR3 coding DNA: TGTGCCAGTAGTATAGTCCCTAGCGGGAGAGATACGCAGTATTTT. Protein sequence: CASSIVPSGRDTQYF.

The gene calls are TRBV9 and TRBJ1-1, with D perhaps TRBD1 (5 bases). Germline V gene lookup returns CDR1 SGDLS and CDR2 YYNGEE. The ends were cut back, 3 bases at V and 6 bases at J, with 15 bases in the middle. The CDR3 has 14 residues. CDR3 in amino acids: CASSADGRGPEAFF. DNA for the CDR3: TGTGCCAGCAGCGCCGACGGGCGGGGCCCTGAAGCTTTCTTT.

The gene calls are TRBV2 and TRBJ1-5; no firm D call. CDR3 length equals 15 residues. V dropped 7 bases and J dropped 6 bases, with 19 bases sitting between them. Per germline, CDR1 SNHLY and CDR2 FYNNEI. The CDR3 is CASTEGAGLGQPQHF. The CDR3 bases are TGTGCCAGCACTGAGGGCGCCGGACTTGGTCAGCCCCAGCATTTT.

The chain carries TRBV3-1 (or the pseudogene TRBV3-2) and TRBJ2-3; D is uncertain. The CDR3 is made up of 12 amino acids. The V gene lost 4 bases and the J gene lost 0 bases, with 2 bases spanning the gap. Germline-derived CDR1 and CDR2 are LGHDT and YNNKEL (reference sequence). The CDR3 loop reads CASSPSTDTQYF. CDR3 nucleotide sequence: TGTGCCAGCAGCCCTAGCACAGATACGCAGTATTTT.

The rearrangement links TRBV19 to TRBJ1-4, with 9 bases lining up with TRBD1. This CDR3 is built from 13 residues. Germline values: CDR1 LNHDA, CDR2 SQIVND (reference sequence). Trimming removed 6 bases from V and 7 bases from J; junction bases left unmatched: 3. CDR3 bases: TGTGCCAGTAGGGGGACAGGGAGTGAAAAACTGTTTTTT. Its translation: CASRGTGSEKLFF.

For the CDR3, the DNA is TGTGCCAGCAGTTTGTTTTCGGGCGGGAACTTGTTAGAGACCCAGTACTTC. Protein: CASSLFSGGNLLETQYF. This chain links TRBV28 with TRBJ2-5, with a weak D call TRBD2 (6 bases). Germline V lookup: CDR1 MDHEN, CDR2 SYDVKM. The CDR3 covers 17 residues. Trimming cost V 3 bases and J 4 bases, with 21 bases left between them.

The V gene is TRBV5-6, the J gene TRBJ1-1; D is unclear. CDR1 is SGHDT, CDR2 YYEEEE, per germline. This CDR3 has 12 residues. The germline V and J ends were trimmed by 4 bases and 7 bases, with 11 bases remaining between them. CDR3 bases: TGTGCCAGCAGCGTACTCGGGGATGAAGCTTTCTTT. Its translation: CASSVLGDEAFF.